The 32 T cell receptor beta chains listed next were all sequenced from one sample in a study of identifying expanded T cells in peripheral blood. TCRdb keeps only in-frame clones here, not all; method: immunoSEQ multiplex PCR. The sample yields around 81,000 clones, around 84% seen once. Input material: blood. These receptors all stem from a person aged 18 to 75 in good health.

The gene calls are TRBV6-6 and TRBJ1-2; D uncertain. The CDR3 consists of 12 residues. Germline V gene data show CDR1 as MNHNY and CDR2 as SVGAGI (reference sequence). Trimming removed 6 bases from V and 7 bases from J, with 12 bases in between. The CDR3 here is CASRQTRVGYTF. The DNA for the CDR3 is TGTGCCAGCAGACAAACGAGGGTTGGCTACACCTTC.

This clone has a handful of counts. The gene calls are TRBV30 and TRBJ1-5, with unresolved D. V gave up 4 bases and J gave up 3 bases, with 10 bases separating them. The V gene's germline CDR1 is GTSNPN and CDR2 SVGIG (reference sequence). This CDR3 has 13 amino acids. The CDR3 coding sequence is TGTGCCTGGACATTGGGGAACAATCAGCCCCAGCATTTT. Translating gives CAWTLGNNQPQHF.

The CDR3 reads CASSEGEQEPQETQYF. CDR3 sequence (DNA): TGCGCCAGCAGTGAGGGGGAACAGGAACCTCAAGAGACCCAGTACTTC. The gene calls are TRBV10-2 and TRBJ2-5; TRBD1 is a possible D gene (5 bases). This CDR3 has 16 amino acids. Trimming removed 2 bases from V and 2 bases from J, with 15 bases in between. Germline assignment: CDR1 WSHSY and CDR2 SAAADI.

The chain recombines TRBV2 with TRBJ2-7; 9 nucleotides line up with TRBD1. In germline, CDR1 is SNHLY, CDR2 FYNNEI. The CDR3 consists of 14 residues. The J segment lost 4 bases and the V segment lost 5 bases, leaving 6 bases of the junction unmatched. The CDR3 coding sequence is TGTGCCAGCAGTCTAACAGGGGGCAGTTACGAGCAGTACTTC. Protein: CASSLTGGSYEQYF.

This chain links TRBV30 with TRBJ2-4; no clear D gene. In germline, CDR1 is GTSNPN, CDR2 SVGIG (reference sequence). The CDR3 loop spans 15 amino acids. Trimming left V 0 bases short and J 1 base short, with 10 bases between. CDR3 nucleotides: TGTGCCTGGAGTGTACACGACTTTGCCAAAAACATTCAGTACTTC. It translates to CAWSVHDFAKNIQYF.

The chain uses TRBV30 and TRBJ1-2, with D possibly being TRBD1 (6 bases). Germline CDR1 reads GTSNPN; CDR2 reads SVGIG (reference sequence). The CDR3 consists of 8 residues. Trimming took off 5 bases at V and 14 bases at J, with 9 bases between the two ends. CDR3 sequence (DNA): TGTGCCTGGGGGGGGCGGACCTTC. Translating it yields CAWGGRTF.

V gene TRBV7-9 combines with J gene TRBJ2-1, with D possibly matching TRBD2 (5 bases). Trimming removed 3 bases from V and 6 bases from J, with 9 bases in between. The CDR3 sequence is 13 residues long. CDR1 SEHNR and CDR2 FQNEAQ come from the germline V gene (reference sequence). The CDR3 region has the DNA TGTGCCAGCAGCTTTCGGGGTATCAATGAGCAGTTCTTC. Its protein product is CASSFRGINEQFF. The full variable domain, with the rest looked up from reference TRBV7-9 and TRBJ2-1, is DTGVSQNPRHKITKRGQNVTFRCDPISEHNRLYWYRQTLGQGPEFLTYFQNEAQLEKSRLLSDRFSAERPKGSFSTLEIQRTEQGDSAMYLCASSFRGINEQFFGPGTRLTVL.

The J gene is TRBJ2-5, the V gene TRBV5-8; possible D gene TRBD1, 7 bases. This CDR3 is 14 amino acids long. Germline V gives CDR1 SGHTS, CDR2 YDEGEE. V lost 3 bases to trimming and J lost 9 bases, with 18 bases between them. In DNA, the CDR3 is TGTGCCAGCAGCTGGCGGGACAGCCTCCGGGCCCAGTACTTC. Amino acids: CASSWRDSLRAQYF.

The chain links TRBV19 to TRBJ2-6; 7 nucleotides match TRBD2. V lost 7 bases to trimming and J lost 1 base; unmatched junction nucleotides: 7. The CDR3 extends over 16 amino acids. Germline lookup yields CDR1 LNHDA and CDR2 SQIVND (reference sequence). CDR3 sequence (DNA): TGTGCCAGTACGGGAGGCCGAATATCTGGGGCCAACGTCCTGACTTTC. Its protein product is CASTGGRISGANVLTF.

V gene TRBV19 combines with J gene TRBJ2-7; D gene ambiguous. The CDR3 loop spans 15 amino acids. Trimming stripped 9 bases from V and 1 base from J, with 19 bases between. Germline lookup yields CDR1 LNHDA and CDR2 SQIVND (reference sequence). CDR3 amino acids: CARRPRRRRSYEQYF. DNA for the CDR3: TGTGCCAGAAGGCCCAGGCGAAGGAGATCCTACGAGCAGTACTTC.

The chain carries TRBV5-5 and TRBJ1-3; no reliable D call. The CDR3 sequence is 16 residues long. V lost 2 bases, J lost 8 bases, and 20 bases lay in between. CDR1 SGHKS and CDR2 YYEKEE come from the germline V gene (reference sequence). The CDR3 sequence: CASSLWGVPPRDTIYF. The CDR3 DNA reads as TGTGCCAGCAGCTTATGGGGTGTGCCCCCGAGAGACACCATATATTTT.

The chain employs TRBV7-7 and TRBJ1-2; 9 positions match TRBD1. With 7 bases clipped from V and 3 bases from J, the junction kept 15 bases outside the gene matches. The germline V gene encodes CDR1 SSHAT and CDR2 FNYEAQ (reference sequence). The CDR3 extends over 17 amino acids. This CDR3 is CASTIKSGTGKHYGYTF. The CDR3 DNA sequence: TGTGCCAGCACCATTAAATCGGGGACAGGGAAACACTATGGCTACACCTTC.

A single count supports this clone. The V gene is TRBV6-5, the J gene TRBJ2-2, with D unclear. Per the germline V gene, CDR1 is MNHEY and CDR2 is SVGAGI. The CDR3 totals 14 residues. Trimming removed 0 bases at V and 1 base at J, with 3 bases between. The CDR3, as DNA: TGTGCCAGCAGTTACTCAGGGAACACCGGGGAGCTGTTTTTT. This codes for CASSYSGNTGELFF.

The chain couples TRBV5-6 to TRBJ1-3; D possibly corresponds to TRBD1 (6 bases). From germline, CDR1 is SGHDT and CDR2 YYEEEE. CDR3 length: 14 amino acids. The V end lost 1 base, the J end lost 1 base, and 6 bases lay between the germline ends. The CDR3 is CASSLRGSGNTIYF. Here the CDR3 DNA reads TGTGCCAGCAGCTTGAGGGGGTCTGGAAACACCATATATTTT.

The chain carries TRBV2 and TRBJ2-1, with TRBD2 matching over 14 bases. Germline CDR1 is SNHLY and CDR2 is FYNNEI. J was trimmed by 10 bases and V by 5 bases; bases with no gene match: 10. CDR3 size: 16 residues. The CDR3 bases are TGTGCCAGCAGTCAGGGACTAGCGGGGGCCCTCGGAGAGCAGTTCTTC. Amino acids: CASSQGLAGALGEQFF.

A single count supports this clone. The rearrangement uses TRBV2 and TRBJ2-1; D is unclear. The CDR3 extends over 15 amino acids. With 1 base removed from V and 7 bases from J, the gap between germline ends came to 14 bases. The germline gives CDR1 SNHLY, CDR2 FYNNEI. CDR3 residues: CASSEGRSRLNEQFF. CDR3 sequence (DNA): TGTGCCAGCAGTGAAGGAAGGAGTAGATTAAATGAGCAGTTCTTC.

This chain links TRBV5-1 with TRBJ2-5; 7 positions agree with TRBD1. The germline V gene has CDR1 SGHRS and CDR2 YFSETQ. Trimming took 1 base from V and 2 from J; bases not matched to a gene: 5. CDR3 size: 15 residues. In DNA form, the CDR3 reads TGCGCCAGCAGCTTGCGGGCAGGGGGTCAAGAGACCCAGTACTTC. This sequence encodes CASSLRAGGQETQYF.

The rearrangement uses TRBV4-1 and TRBJ1-1; D possibly corresponds to TRBD1 (6 bases). The germline V and J ends were trimmed by 0 bases and 5 bases, with 13 bases remaining between them. This CDR3 comprises 15 residues. Germline CDR1 MGHRA, CDR2 YSYEKL. CDR3 residues: CASSQEARGETEAFF. The CDR3 DNA reads as TGCGCCAGCAGCCAAGAGGCAAGGGGGGAAACTGAAGCTTTCTTT.

The J gene is TRBJ2-7, the V gene TRBV6-5, with D perhaps assigned TRBD1 or TRBD2 (5 bases each). Germline V lookup: CDR1 MNHEY, CDR2 SVGAGI. The CDR3 totals 16 residues. The V and J ends lost 4 bases and 7 bases respectively, with 23 bases between them. The CDR3 loop reads CASSFSRGYRNSEQYF. Here the CDR3 DNA reads TGTGCCAGCAGTTTTTCGAGGGGATACCGGAATTCGGAGCAGTACTTC.

This chain uses TRBV7-6 with TRBJ1-5; no firm D call. CDR3 length: 13 amino acids. Trimming shortened V by 1 base and J by 4 bases, and 5 bases separated the two germline ends. CDR1 is SGHVS, CDR2 FNYEAQ, per germline. CDR3 sequence: CASSLVGNQPQHF. The CDR3 DNA sequence: TGTGCCAGCAGCTTAGTGGGGAATCAGCCCCAGCATTTT.

The chain recombines TRBV5-5 with TRBJ1-6; D is ambiguous. The germline CDR1 and CDR2 sequences are SGHKS and YYEKEE (reference sequence). Trimming shortened V by 0 bases and J by 5 bases, and 6 bases separated the two germline ends. The CDR3 has 14 residues. The CDR3: CASSLEFHNSPLHF. For the CDR3, the DNA is TGTGCCAGCAGCTTGGAATTTCATAATTCACCCCTCCACTTT.

Note on this clone: The same CDR3 also results from other DNA sequences found in this sample. This chain uses TRBV5-6 with TRBJ2-7; D is perhaps TRBD1 (5 bases). The germline V and J ends were trimmed by 4 bases and 3 bases, with 8 bases remaining between them. The CDR3 has 12 residues. Per the germline V gene, CDR1 is SGHDT and CDR2 is YYEEEE. The CDR3 reads CASSGQYYEQYF. CDR3 coding DNA: TGTGCCAGCAGCGGACAATACTACGAGCAGTACTTC.

With respect to this clone: This same CDR3 is encoded by further DNA sequences in the sample. The chain combines TRBV4-1 with TRBJ1-1; no definite D call. The CDR3 runs to 19 residues. The germline CDR1 and CDR2 sequences are MGHRA and YSYEKL. The V and J ends lost 4 bases and 6 bases respectively, with 30 bases between them. The chain's CDR3 is CASSPIQKPRRVRIPEAFF. The CDR3 DNA reads TGCGCCAGCAGCCCGATCCAGAAGCCCCGGCGGGTCCGCATTCCTGAAGCTTTCTTT.

The V call is TRBV6-5, the J call TRBJ1-1; 7 positions agree with TRBD1. This CDR3 has 15 amino acids. Germline assignment: CDR1 MNHEY and CDR2 SVGAGI. J gave up 0 bases and V 8 bases, and 9 bases lay outside the gene matches. For the CDR3, the DNA is TGTGCCAGCTTACGGACAGGTCTAATGAACACTGAAGCTTTCTTT. Protein product: CASLRTGLMNTEAFF.

The V gene is TRBV19, the J gene TRBJ2-1, with TRBD2 identical over 9 bases. The CDR3 extends over 15 amino acids. V lost 5 bases to trimming and J lost 8 bases; unmatched junction nucleotides: 10. CDR1 is LNHDA, CDR2 SQIVND, per germline (reference sequence). CDR3 nucleotide sequence: TGTGCCAGTAGTCCCCGTGCGGGGGGGATTGATGAGCAGTTCTTC. The encoded protein is CASSPRAGGIDEQFF.

The gene calls are TRBV6-5 and TRBJ2-7; D possibly corresponds to TRBD1 (5 bases). The V end lost 7 bases, the J end lost 3 bases, and 7 bases lay between the germline ends. Germline V gives CDR1 MNHEY, CDR2 SVGAGI. The CDR3 covers 11 residues. As DNA, the CDR3 is TGTGCCAGCAAGCAGGGCTACGAGCAGTACTTC. Its protein product is CASKQGYEQYF.

The V call is TRBV6-6, the J call TRBJ1-4; TRBD1 might be the D (6 bases). Germline loops: CDR1 MNHNY, CDR2 SVGAGI (reference sequence). V lost 10 bases and J lost 4, with 16 bases in between. The CDR3 spans 14 residues. DNA for the CDR3: TGTGCCACCTCCGGACAGCACAATAATGAAAAACTGTTTTTT. Translating gives CATSGQHNNEKLFF.

The chain employs TRBV4-1 and TRBJ1-1; tentatively, D is TRBD1 (6 bases). V was trimmed by 5 bases and J by 2 bases, leaving 18 bases between them. Germline assignment: CDR1 MGHRA and CDR2 YSYEKL. The length of the CDR3 is 16 residues. The CDR3 sequence is CASSAPPGQLNTEAFF. Written as DNA, the CDR3 is TGCGCCAGCAGCGCCCCACCCGGACAGCTTAACACTGAAGCTTTCTTT.

The chain combines TRBV7-9 with TRBJ1-1, with D hard to call. The germline gives CDR1 SEHNR, CDR2 FQNEAQ (reference sequence). CDR3 size: 15 residues. V lost 6 bases to trimming and J lost 4 bases, with 18 bases between them. The CDR3 spells CASSSYSNGSTEAFF. CDR3 coding DNA: TGTGCCAGCAGTTCCTACTCCAATGGGTCCACTGAAGCTTTCTTT.

CDR3 amino acids: CASSLDLGDTEAFF. In DNA form, the CDR3 reads TGTGCCAGCAGCTTAGATTTGGGGGACACTGAAGCTTTCTTT. This chain links TRBV11-3 with TRBJ1-1, with TRBD1 as a possible D gene (5 bases). The CDR3 extends over 14 amino acids. Germline V gene lookup returns CDR1 SGHNT and CDR2 YENEEA. Trimming pared 0 bases from V and 3 bases from J, leaving 8 bases between.

Only a few counts were recorded for this clone. The gene calls are TRBV9 and TRBJ2-6; D may be TRBD1 (5 bases). CDR1 and CDR2 from the germline V gene are SGDLS and YYNGEE. The V end was cut by 2 bases, the J end by 0 bases, with 12 bases between. This CDR3 region has 17 residues. The CDR3 nucleotides read TGTGCCAGCAGCGTGGCCCGAAGGGGCTCTGGGGCCAACGTCCTGACTTTC. It codes for CASSVARRGSGANVLTF.

The chain employs TRBV30 and TRBJ1-6; perhaps TRBD1 as D (6 bases). The CDR3 runs to 13 residues. Per germline, CDR1 GTSNPN and CDR2 SVGIG (reference sequence). V was pared by 5 bases and J by 9 bases, with 14 bases between. The CDR3 loop is CAWSGQGGSPLHF. The CDR3 DNA sequence: TGTGCCTGGTCAGGACAAGGGGGTTCACCCCTCCACTTT.